The clone carrying this T cell receptor beta chain was counted only a few times. These data belong to a study of cytomegalovirus exposure and HLA in healthy donors. A multiplex PCR was run with 60 Vbeta primers and 13 Jbeta primers. The data were produced by immunoSEQ multiplex PCR, yet TCRdb's version contains in-frame clones alone and is incomplete. This table holds about 120,000 clones, roughly 68% found once. CDR3 size: 13 residues. Germline CDR1 reads MNHNS; CDR2 reads SASEGT. The V end lost 4 bases, the J end lost 8 bases, and 12 bases lay between the germline ends. Sequencing was performed on PBMCs. The chain combines TRBV6-1 with TRBJ2-4, with D possibly TRBD2 on 6 matching bases. This clonotype was obtained from a woman in her twenties or thirties in good health and CMV-seronegative. The CDR3: CASSAGVWDIQYF. CDR3 sequence (DNA): TGTGCCAGCAGTGCGGGGGTGTGGGACATTCAGTACTTC.